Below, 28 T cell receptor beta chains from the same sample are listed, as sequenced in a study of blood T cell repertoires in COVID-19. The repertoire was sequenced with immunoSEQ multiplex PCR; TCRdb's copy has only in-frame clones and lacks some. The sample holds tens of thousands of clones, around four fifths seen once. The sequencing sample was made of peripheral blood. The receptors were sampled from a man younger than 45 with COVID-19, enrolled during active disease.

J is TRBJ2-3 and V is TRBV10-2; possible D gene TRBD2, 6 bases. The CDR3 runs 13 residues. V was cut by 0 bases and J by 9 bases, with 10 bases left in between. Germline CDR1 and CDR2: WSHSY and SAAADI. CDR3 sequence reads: CASSESNAGTQYF. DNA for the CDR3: TGCGCCAGCAGTGAGTCGAACGCGGGGACGCAGTATTTT.

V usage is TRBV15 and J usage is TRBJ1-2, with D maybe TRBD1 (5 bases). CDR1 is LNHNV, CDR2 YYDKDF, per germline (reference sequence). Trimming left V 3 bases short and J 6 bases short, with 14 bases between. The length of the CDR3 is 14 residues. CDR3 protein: CATSRTATVNGYTF. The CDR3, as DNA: TGTGCCACCAGCAGGACCGCGACAGTCAATGGCTACACCTTC.

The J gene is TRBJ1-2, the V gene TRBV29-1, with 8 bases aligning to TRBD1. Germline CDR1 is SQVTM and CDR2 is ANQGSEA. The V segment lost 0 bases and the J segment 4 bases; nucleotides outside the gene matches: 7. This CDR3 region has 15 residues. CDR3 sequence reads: CSVEDRQGAGYGYTF. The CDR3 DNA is TGCAGCGTTGAAGATCGGCAGGGGGCAGGCTATGGCTACACCTTC.

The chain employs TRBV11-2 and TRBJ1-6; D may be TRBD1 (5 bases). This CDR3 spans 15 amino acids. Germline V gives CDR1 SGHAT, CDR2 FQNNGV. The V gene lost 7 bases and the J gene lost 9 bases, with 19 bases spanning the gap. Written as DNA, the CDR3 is TGTGCCAGCACCATGGGGGGGGTTCGGGGTTCACCCCTCCACTTT. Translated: CASTMGGVRGSPLHF. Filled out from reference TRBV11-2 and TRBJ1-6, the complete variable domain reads EAGVAQSPRYKIIEKRQSVAFWCNPISGHATLYWYQQILGQGPKLLIQFQNNGVVDDSQLPKDRFSAERLKGVDSTLKIQPAKLEDSAVYLCASTMGGVRGSPLHFGNGTRLTVT.

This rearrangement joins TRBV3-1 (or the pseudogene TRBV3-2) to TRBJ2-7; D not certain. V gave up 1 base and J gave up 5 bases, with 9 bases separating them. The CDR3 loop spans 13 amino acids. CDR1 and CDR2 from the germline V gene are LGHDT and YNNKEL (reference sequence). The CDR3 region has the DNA TGTGCCAGCAGCCAAGTCCTCCCCCACGAGCAGTACTTC. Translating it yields CASSQVLPHEQYF.

The CDR3 coding sequence is TGCGCCAGCAGTGAGTCTGGGCGTAGCACAGATACGCAGTATTTT. Protein sequence: CASSESGRSTDTQYF. The chain is built from TRBV10-1 and TRBJ2-3; D unclear. The CDR3 consists of 15 residues. Per the germline V gene, CDR1 is WNHNN and CDR2 is SYGVQD (reference sequence). The V end lost 0 bases, the J end lost 0 bases, and 7 bases lay between the germline ends.

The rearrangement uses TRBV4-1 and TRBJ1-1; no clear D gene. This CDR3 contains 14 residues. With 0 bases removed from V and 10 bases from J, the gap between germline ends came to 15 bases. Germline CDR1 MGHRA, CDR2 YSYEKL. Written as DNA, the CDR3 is TGCGCCAGCAGCCAAGATTCGGAACAGCAACGAGCTTTCTTT. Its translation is CASSQDSEQQRAFF.

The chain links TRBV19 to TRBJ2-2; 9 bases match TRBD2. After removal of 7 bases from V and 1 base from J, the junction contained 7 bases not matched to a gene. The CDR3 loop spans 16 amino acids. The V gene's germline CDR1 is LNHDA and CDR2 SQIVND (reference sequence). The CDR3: CASMASGKGNTGELFF. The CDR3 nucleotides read TGTGCCAGTATGGCTAGCGGGAAGGGGAACACCGGGGAGCTGTTTTTT.

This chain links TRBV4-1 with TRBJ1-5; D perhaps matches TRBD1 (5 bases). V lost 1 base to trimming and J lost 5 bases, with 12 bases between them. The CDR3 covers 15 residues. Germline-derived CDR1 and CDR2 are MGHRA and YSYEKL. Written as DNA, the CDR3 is TGCGCCAGCAGCCAAGTGGGGGGGAACTATCAGCCCCAGCATTTT. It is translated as CASSQVGGNYQPQHF.

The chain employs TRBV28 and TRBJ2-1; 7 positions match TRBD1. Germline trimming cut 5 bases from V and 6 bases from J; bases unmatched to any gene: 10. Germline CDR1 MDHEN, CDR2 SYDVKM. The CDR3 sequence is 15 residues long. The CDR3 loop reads CASSTLGGRINEQFF. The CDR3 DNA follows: TGTGCCAGCAGTACCCTAGGGGGCAGGATCAATGAGCAGTTCTTC.

The CDR3 is CASSPPGRYEQYF. CDR3 DNA: TGTGCCAGTAGCCCTCCGGGAAGATACGAGCAGTACTTC. The chain couples TRBV19 to TRBJ2-7; TRBD2 is a possible D gene (5 bases). Trimming pared 6 bases from V and 4 bases from J, leaving 13 bases between. Germline CDR1 and CDR2: LNHDA and SQIVND (reference sequence). The CDR3 loop spans 13 amino acids.

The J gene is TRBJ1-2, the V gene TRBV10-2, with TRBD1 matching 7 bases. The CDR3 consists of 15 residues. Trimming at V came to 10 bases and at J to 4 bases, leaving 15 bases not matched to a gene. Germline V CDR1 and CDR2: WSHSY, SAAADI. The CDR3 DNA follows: TGCGCCACCAAAACCCAGGGGGATTCTGGCTATGGCTACACCTTC. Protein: CATKTQGDSGYGYTF.

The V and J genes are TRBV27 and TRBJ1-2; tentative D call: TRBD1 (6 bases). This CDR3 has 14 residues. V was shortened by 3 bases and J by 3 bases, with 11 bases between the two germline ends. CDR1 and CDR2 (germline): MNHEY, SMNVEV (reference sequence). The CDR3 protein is CASSFQGRDYGYTF. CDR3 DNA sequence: TGTGCCAGCAGTTTTCAGGGGAGAGACTATGGCTACACCTTC.

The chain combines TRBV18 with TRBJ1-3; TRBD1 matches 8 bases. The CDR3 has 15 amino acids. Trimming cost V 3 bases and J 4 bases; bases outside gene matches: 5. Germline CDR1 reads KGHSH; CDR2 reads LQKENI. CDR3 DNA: TGTGCCAGCTCACCTGAGGACAGGGCCGGAAACACCATATATTTT. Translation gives CASSPEDRAGNTIYF.

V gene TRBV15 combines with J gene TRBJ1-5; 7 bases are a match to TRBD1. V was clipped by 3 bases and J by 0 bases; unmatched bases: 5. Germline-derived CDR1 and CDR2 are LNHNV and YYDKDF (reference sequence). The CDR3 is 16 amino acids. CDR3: CATSRATGDSNQPQHF. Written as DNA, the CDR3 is TGTGCCACCAGCAGGGCAACAGGGGATAGCAATCAGCCCCAGCATTTT.

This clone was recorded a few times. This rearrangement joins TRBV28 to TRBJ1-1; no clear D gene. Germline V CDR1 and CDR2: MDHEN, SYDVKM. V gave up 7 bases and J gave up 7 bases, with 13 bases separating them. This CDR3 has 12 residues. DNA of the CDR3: TGTGCCAGCACCCCCCGAGGGATTGAAGCTTTCTTT. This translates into CASTPRGIEAFF.

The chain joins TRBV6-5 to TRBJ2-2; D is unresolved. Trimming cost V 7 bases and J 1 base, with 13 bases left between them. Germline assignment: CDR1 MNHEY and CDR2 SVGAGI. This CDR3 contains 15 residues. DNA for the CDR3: TGTGCCAGCACCCCATCCCCGGTGAACACCGGGGAGCTGTTTTTT. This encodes CASTPSPVNTGELFF.

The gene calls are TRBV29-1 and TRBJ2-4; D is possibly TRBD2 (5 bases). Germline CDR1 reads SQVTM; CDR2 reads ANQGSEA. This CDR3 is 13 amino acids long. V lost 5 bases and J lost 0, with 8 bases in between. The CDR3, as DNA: TGCAGCGTTAGCGGTGGAGCCAAAAACATTCAGTACTTC. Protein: CSVSGGAKNIQYF.

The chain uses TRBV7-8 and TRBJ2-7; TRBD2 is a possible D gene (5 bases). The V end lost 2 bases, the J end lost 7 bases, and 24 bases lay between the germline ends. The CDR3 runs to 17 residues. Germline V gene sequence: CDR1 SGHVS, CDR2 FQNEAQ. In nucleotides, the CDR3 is TGTGCCAGCAGCTTACCGGTCAACGGGATGGACTTATTAGAGCAGTACTTC. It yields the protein CASSLPVNGMDLLEQYF.

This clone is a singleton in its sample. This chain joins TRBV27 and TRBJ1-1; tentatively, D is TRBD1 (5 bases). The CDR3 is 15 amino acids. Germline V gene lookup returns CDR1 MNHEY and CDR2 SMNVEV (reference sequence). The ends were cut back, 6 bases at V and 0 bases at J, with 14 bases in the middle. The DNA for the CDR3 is TGTGCCAGCAGCGCACCTGGGGGGGTGAACACTGAAGCTTTCTTT. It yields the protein CASSAPGGVNTEAFF.

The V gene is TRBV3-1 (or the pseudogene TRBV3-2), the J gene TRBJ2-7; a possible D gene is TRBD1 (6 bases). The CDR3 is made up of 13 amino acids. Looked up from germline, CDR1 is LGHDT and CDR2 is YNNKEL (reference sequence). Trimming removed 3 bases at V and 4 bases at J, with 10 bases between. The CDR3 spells CASSHPTGYEQYF. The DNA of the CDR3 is TGTGCCAGCAGCCACCCAACAGGGTACGAGCAGTACTTC.

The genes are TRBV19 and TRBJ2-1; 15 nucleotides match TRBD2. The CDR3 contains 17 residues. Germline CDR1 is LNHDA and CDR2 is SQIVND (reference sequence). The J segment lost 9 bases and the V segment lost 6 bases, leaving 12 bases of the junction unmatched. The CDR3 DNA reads TGTGCCAGTAGCCCTCCTGGACTAGCGGGAGGGGTCGGTGAGCAGTTCTTC. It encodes CASSPPGLAGGVGEQFF. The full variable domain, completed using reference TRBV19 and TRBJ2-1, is DGGITQSPKYLFRKEGQNVTLSCEQNLNHDAMYWYRQDPGQGLRLIYYSQIVNDFQKGDIAEGYSVSREKKESFPLTVTSAQKNPTAFYLCASSPPGLAGGVGEQFFGPGTRLTVL.

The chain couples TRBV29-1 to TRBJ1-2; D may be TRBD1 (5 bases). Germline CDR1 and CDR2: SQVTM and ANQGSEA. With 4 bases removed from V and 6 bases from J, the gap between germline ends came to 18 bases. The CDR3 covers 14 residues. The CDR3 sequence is CSVAGRADGNGYTF. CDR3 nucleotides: TGCAGCGTTGCAGGCAGGGCCGATGGGAATGGCTACACCTTC.

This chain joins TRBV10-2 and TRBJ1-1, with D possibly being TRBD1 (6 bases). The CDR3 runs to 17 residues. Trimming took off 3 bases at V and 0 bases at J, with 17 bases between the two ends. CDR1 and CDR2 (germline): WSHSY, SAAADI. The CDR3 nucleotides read TGCGCCAGCAGTGACTGGCAAGACAGGCTCATGAACACTGAAGCTTTCTTT. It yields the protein CASSDWQDRLMNTEAFF.

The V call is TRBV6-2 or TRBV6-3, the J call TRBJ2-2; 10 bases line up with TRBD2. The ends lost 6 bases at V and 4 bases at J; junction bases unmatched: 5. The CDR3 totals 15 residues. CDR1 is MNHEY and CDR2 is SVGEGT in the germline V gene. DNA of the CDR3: TGTGCCAGCAGCCTAGCGGGAGAGGCCACCGGGGAGCTGTTTTTT. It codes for CASSLAGEATGELFF.

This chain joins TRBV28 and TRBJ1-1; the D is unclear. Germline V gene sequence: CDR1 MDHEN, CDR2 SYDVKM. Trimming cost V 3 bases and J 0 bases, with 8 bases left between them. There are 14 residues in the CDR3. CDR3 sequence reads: CASSFRIMNTEAFF. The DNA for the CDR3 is TGTGCCAGCAGTTTCAGGATAATGAACACTGAAGCTTTCTTT.

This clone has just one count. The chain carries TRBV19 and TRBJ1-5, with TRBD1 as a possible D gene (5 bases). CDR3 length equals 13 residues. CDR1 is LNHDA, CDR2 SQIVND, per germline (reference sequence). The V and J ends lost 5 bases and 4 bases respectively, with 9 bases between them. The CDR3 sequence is CASSRGLNQPQHF. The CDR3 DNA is TGTGCCAGTAGTCGGGGGTTAAATCAGCCCCAGCATTTT.

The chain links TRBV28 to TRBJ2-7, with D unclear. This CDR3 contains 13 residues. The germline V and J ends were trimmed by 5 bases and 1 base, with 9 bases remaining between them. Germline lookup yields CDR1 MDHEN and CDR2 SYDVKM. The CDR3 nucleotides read TGTGCCAGCAGTCGAACAGATTCCTACGAGCAGTACTTC. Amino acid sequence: CASSRTDSYEQYF.